The clone carrying this T cell receptor (beta chain) was seen a few times. The antigen is unknown. These data are taken from a study of early T cells in non-severe SARS-CoV-2 infection. The overall study: Sequenced material consisted of bulk RNA (from unsorted whole blood), and chains were unpaired. The study, taken as a whole, reports: VDJdb matches were skewed toward anti-spike CD8 T cell responses.

The protocol attached unique molecular identifiers to individual cDNA molecules. MiXCR was run by TCRdb on the 5' RACE reads, yielding one entry per CDR3 protein. The sample has around 83,000 distinct CDR3 sequences; 8.5% to 12% are singletons. Germline CDR1 reads MNHNS; CDR2 reads SASEGT. V was pared by 0 bases and J by 2 bases, with 10 bases between. This CDR3 is built from 15 residues. The chain combines TRBV6-1 with TRBJ2-5, with D unresolved. The specimen was whole blood, collected at baseline. The TCR sequence derives from an adult who was a healthcare worker with PCR-confirmed SARS-CoV-2 infection or an uninfected control (not recorded which). For the CDR3, the DNA is TGTGCCAGCAGTGAAGCATGGGCAGGACAAGAGACCCAGTACTTC. It translates to CASSEAWAGQETQYF.